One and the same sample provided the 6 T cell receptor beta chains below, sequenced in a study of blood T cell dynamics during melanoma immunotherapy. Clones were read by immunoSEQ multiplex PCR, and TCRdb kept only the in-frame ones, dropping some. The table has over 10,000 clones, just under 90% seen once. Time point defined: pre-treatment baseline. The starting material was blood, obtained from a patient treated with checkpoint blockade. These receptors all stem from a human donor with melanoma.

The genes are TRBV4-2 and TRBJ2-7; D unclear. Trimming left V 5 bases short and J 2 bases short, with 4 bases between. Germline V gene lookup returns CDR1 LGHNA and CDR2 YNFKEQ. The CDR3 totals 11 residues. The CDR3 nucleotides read TGTGCCAGCAGCTCCCCCTACGAGCAGTACTTC. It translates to CASSSPYEQYF.

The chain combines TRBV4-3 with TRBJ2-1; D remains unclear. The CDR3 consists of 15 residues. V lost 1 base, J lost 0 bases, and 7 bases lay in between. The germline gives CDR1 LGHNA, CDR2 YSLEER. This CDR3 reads CASSQGLSSYNEQFF. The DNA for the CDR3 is TGCGCCAGCAGCCAAGGGTTAAGCTCCTACAATGAGCAGTTCTTC.

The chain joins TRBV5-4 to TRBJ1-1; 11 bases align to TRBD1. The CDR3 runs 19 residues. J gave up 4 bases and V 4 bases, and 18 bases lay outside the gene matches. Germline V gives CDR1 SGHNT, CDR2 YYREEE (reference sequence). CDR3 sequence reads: CASSAKLGQGARKGTEAFF. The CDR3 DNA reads TGTGCCAGCAGCGCCAAACTAGGACAGGGGGCGCGGAAGGGCACTGAAGCTTTCTTT.

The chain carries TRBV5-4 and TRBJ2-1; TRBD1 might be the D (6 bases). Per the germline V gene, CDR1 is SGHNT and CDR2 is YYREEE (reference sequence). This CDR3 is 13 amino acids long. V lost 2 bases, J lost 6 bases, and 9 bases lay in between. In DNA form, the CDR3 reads TGTGCCAGCAGCTTACAGGGAGTCAATGAGCAGTTCTTC. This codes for CASSLQGVNEQFF.

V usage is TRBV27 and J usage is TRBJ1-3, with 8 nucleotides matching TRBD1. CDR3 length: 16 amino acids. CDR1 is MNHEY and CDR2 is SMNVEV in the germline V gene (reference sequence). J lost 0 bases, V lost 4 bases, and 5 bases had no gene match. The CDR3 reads CASSWTGLNSGNTIYF. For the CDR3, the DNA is TGTGCCAGCAGTTGGACAGGGTTAAACTCTGGAAACACCATATATTTT.

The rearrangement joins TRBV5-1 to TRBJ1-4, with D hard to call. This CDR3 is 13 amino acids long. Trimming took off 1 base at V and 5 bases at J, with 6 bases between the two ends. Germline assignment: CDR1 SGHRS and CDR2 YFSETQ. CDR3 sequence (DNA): TGCGCCAGCAGCTTGATAGGAAATGAAAAACTGTTTTTT. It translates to CASSLIGNEKLFF.